This T cell receptor (beta chain) was observed in a study of T cell changes during pregnancy in multiple sclerosis. V dropped 4 bases and J dropped 3 bases, with 16 bases sitting between them. This CDR3 contains 16 residues. Looked up from germline, CDR1 is MNHEY and CDR2 is SMNVEV (reference sequence). Sequenced by immunoSEQ multiplex PCR; TCRdb stores in-frame clones only, minus some. The sample carries roughly 60,000 clones, 92% recorded once. Here the sequenced sample was peripheral blood, taken in the second trimester of pregnancy. V and J are TRBV27 and TRBJ2-1, with TRBD1 as a possible D gene (5 bases). The clonotype originates from a female donor with multiple sclerosis, enrolled in a pregnancy study. For the CDR3, the DNA is TGTGCCAGCAGTTACCGACAGCTTTCTCTCTACAATGAGCAGTTCTTC. The encoded protein is CASSYRQLSLYNEQFF.